The 13 T cell receptor beta chains in this list originate from one sample, sequenced in a study of cytotoxic CD8 clonotypes in ibrutinib-treated CLL. Assay: immunoSEQ multiplex PCR; the TCRdb copy retains only in-frame clones and omits some. The sample has 150,000 to 200,000 clones; roughly 88% are singletons. Sequenced here: PBMCs, sampled at disease progression, from a patient treated with ibrutinib. The receptors stem from a human donor with chronic lymphocytic leukemia.

The CDR3 is CASSPTDGYNEQFF. CDR3 nucleotide sequence: TGTGCCAGCTCACCGACGGACGGGTACAATGAGCAGTTCTTC. This chain joins TRBV18 and TRBJ2-1; D unclear. This CDR3 region has 14 residues. The V and J ends lost 3 bases and 4 bases respectively, with 10 bases between them. Looked up from germline, CDR1 is KGHSH and CDR2 is LQKENI.

On this clone itself: With a much larger clone just one base away, this may be a read error. Other DNA sequences from this sample encode an identical CDR3 as well. The V and J genes are TRBV6-1 and TRBJ1-1; D perhaps matches TRBD1 (6 bases). The CDR3 extends over 13 amino acids. V lost 7 bases to trimming and J lost 3 bases, with 12 bases between them. Germline CDR1 MNHNS, CDR2 SASEGT. The CDR3 DNA reads TGTGCCAGCAAACAGGGTAAAGACACTGAAGCTTTCTTT. It codes for CASKQGKDTEAFF.

The rearrangement links TRBV6-4 to TRBJ2-3, with 9 bases identical to TRBD2. CDR3 size: 16 residues. Trimming cost V 0 bases and J 4 bases; bases outside gene matches: 5. The V gene's germline CDR1 is MRHNA and CDR2 SNTAGT. This chain's CDR3 is CASSDSSSGNSDTQYF. The CDR3 bases are TGTGCCAGCAGTGACTCTTCTAGCGGGAACTCAGATACGCAGTATTTT.

The chain uses TRBV19 and TRBJ2-1; 8 bases map to TRBD1. This CDR3 has 14 amino acids. CDR1 is LNHDA, CDR2 SQIVND, per germline (reference sequence). Trimming removed 6 bases from V and 4 bases from J; junction bases left unmatched: 5. The CDR3 nucleotides read TGTGCCAGTAGAAAGGACAGGGCGTACAATGAGCAGTTCTTC. Residues: CASRKDRAYNEQFF. The whole variable domain, filled in from reference TRBV19 and TRBJ2-1, reads DGGITQSPKYLFRKEGQNVTLSCEQNLNHDAMYWYRQDPGQGLRLIYYSQIVNDFQKGDIAEGYSVSREKKESFPLTVTSAQKNPTAFYLCASRKDRAYNEQFFGPGTRLTVL.

The rearrangement joins TRBV7-3 to TRBJ2-2; D unresolved. Trimming cost V 3 bases and J 7 bases, with 6 bases left between them. The CDR3 has 12 residues. The germline V gene has CDR1 SGHTA and CDR2 FQGTGA. DNA of the CDR3: TGTGCCAGCAGCTTCTTCGACGGGGAGCTGTTTTTT. Translation: CASSFFDGELFF.

The J gene is TRBJ2-3, the V gene TRBV19; TRBD2 matches 8 bases. CDR3 size: 15 residues. The germline V gene has CDR1 LNHDA and CDR2 SQIVND (reference sequence). The J segment lost 5 bases and the V segment lost 5 bases, leaving 9 bases of the junction unmatched. The DNA for the CDR3 is TGTGCCAGTAGTTGGCGTGGACTAGCTGGAGATACGCAGTATTTT. Translating gives CASSWRGLAGDTQYF.

The rearrangement uses TRBV7-2 and TRBJ2-2; TRBD2 matches at 13 bases. Germline loops: CDR1 SGHTA, CDR2 FQGNSA. Losses at the gene ends were 5 bases for V and 6 bases for J; bases not matched to a gene: 6. The CDR3 is 16 residues long. As DNA, the CDR3 is TGTGCCAGCAGCCTCGGACTAGCGGGAGTCCCCGGGGAGCTGTTTTTT. This gives the protein CASSLGLAGVPGELFF.

This rearrangement joins TRBV19 to TRBJ2-2; 8 positions match TRBD1. Germline trimming cut 5 bases from V and 4 bases from J; bases unmatched to any gene: 6. CDR3 length: 15 residues. In germline, CDR1 is LNHDA, CDR2 SQIVND (reference sequence). The CDR3 bases are TGTGCCAGTAGTGCGACAGGGGCGGGCACCGGGGAGCTGTTTTTT. Amino acid sequence: CASSATGAGTGELFF.

The sample holds a few counts of this clone. J is TRBJ1-2 and V is TRBV2, with D tentatively TRBD1 (5 bases). The CDR3 runs to 18 residues. The V end lost 4 bases, the J end lost 3 bases, and 24 bases lay between the germline ends. Germline CDR1 SNHLY, CDR2 FYNNEI. The CDR3 reads CASSGGRTRVYMDYGYTF. The CDR3 DNA follows: TGTGCCAGCAGTGGGGGCCGCACCAGGGTGTATATGGACTATGGCTACACCTTC.

V usage is TRBV5-5 and J usage is TRBJ1-5; TRBD1 matches at 7 bases. Trimming took 4 bases from V and 0 from J; bases not matched to a gene: 13. The CDR3 covers 18 residues. Germline V lookup: CDR1 SGHKS, CDR2 YYEKEE (reference sequence). This CDR3 is CASSLRTGSIYSNQPQHF. DNA for the CDR3: TGTGCCAGCAGCCTCAGGACAGGTTCGATTTATAGCAATCAGCCCCAGCATTTT.

The V call is TRBV5-1, the J call TRBJ1-1, with a possible D match to TRBD1 (6 bases). CDR3 length: 17 amino acids. Germline V gives CDR1 SGHRS, CDR2 YFSETQ. Trimming left V 4 bases short and J 11 bases short, with 30 bases between. CDR3 residues: CASSPRGDAGAAVPAFF. The CDR3 region has the DNA TGCGCCAGCAGCCCCCGCGGTGATGCAGGGGCGGCGGTCCCCGCTTTCTTT.

Note on this clone: Other DNA sequences in the same sample also yield this CDR3. The chain carries TRBV5-1 and TRBJ1-1; D not resolved. CDR3 length: 13 amino acids. Trimming cost V 0 bases and J 1 base, with 4 bases left between them. Germline CDR1 SGHRS, CDR2 YFSETQ. The CDR3 sequence: CASSLGRNTEAFF. The CDR3 DNA is TGCGCCAGCAGCTTGGGGCGGAACACTGAAGCTTTCTTT.

This chain joins TRBV7-8 and TRBJ1-4, with TRBD1 matching 10 bases. Trimming removed 4 bases from V and 7 bases from J; junction bases left unmatched: 9. Germline loops: CDR1 SGHVS, CDR2 FQNEAQ. This CDR3 is 16 amino acids long. DNA of the CDR3: TGTGCCAGCAGCTCTAATTTCGGACAGGGGGGTGAAAAACTGTTTTTT. It encodes CASSSNFGQGGEKLFF.